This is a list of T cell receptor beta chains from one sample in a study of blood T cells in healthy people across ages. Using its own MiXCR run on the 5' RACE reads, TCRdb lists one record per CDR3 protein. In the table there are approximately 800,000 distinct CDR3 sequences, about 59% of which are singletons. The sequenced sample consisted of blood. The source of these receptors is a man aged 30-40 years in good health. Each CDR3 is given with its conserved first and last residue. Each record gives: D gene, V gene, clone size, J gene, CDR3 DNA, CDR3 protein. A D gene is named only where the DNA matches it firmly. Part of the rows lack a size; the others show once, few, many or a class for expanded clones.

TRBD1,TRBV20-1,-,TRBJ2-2,TGCAGTGCTAGAAACCAGGACAGGGTGACCGGGGAGCTGTTTTTT,CSARNQDRVTGELFF
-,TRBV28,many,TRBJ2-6,TGTGCCGTCGTCAAGTCTGGGGCCAACGTCCTGACTTTC,CAVVKSGANVLTF
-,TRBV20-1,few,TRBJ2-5,TGCAGTGCTAGAGCGGCCGGTAAAGAGACCCAGTACTTC,CSARAAGKETQYF
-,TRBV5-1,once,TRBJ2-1,TGCGCCAGCAGCTCTGGACAGTATCTAACCTACGAGCAGTTCTTC,CASSSGQYLTYEQFF
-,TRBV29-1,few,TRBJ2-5,TGCAGCACTGGCCCAGCTATAGGCCCCCAGTACTTC,CSTGPAIGPQYF
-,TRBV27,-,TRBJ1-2,TGTGCCAGCAGTGACAGGAGTCCTAACTATGGCTACACCTTC,CASSDRSPNYGYTF
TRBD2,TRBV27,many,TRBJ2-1,TGTGCCAGCAGTTTAGCGGGGGGGCTTAATGAGCAGTTCTTC,CASSLAGGLNEQFF
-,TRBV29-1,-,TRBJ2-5,TGCAGCGTCCTCGCCCAGACCGGAGAGACCCAGTACTTC,CSVLAQTGETQYF
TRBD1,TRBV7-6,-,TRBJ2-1,TGTGCCAGCAGCCGACAGGGAACATCCAATGAGCAGTTCTTC,CASSRQGTSNEQFF
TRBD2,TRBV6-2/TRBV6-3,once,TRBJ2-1,TGTGCCAGCAGTTATTCTAGCGGGGGATGGACCTCCTACAATGAGCAGTTCTTC,CASSYSSGGWTSYNEQFF
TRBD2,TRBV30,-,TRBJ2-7,TGTGCCCGATCGGGGGGTGCGGACGAGCAGTACTTC,CARSGGADEQYF
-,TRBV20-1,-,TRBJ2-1,TGCAGTTGCACTTGGGCAGGGAGAAATGAGCAGTTCTTC,CSCTWAGRNEQFF
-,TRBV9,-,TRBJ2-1,TGTGCCAGCAGCGTTGGCGGGGCCAAAAATGAGCAGTTCTTC,CASSVGGAKNEQFF
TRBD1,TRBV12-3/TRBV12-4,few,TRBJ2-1,TGTGCCAGCAGTAACCAACAGGGGGGTGGCTACAATGAGCAGTTCTTC,CASSNQQGGGYNEQFF
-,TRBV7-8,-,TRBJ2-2,TGTGCCAGCAGCCCGGACAGTAACACCGGGGAGCTGTTTTTT,CASSPDSNTGELFF
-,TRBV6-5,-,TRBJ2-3,TGTGCCAGCAGTTACGGGGGGTATGGCACAGATACACAGTATTTT,CASSYGGYGTDTQYF
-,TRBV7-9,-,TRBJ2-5,TGTGCCAGCCGTTTTGGGAACGAAACAGAGACCCAGTACTTC,CASRFGNETETQYF
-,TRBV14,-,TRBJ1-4,TGTGCCAGCAGCCAACCCCCGGGGGAAGTAAATGAAAAACTGTTTTTT,CASSQPPGEVNEKLFF
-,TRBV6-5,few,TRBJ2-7,TGTGCCAGCACCGCCGGGGGCTCCTACGAGCAGTACTTC,CASTAGGSYEQYF
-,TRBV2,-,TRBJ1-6,TGTGCCACTCCGGGGAGCTCCTATAATTCACCCCTCCACTTT,CATPGSSYNSPLHF
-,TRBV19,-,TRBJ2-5,TGTGCCAGTAGTATCACAGTACAAGAGACCCAGTACTTC,CASSITVQETQYF
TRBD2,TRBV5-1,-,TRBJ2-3,TGCGCCAGCAGCTACCAAGGGACTAGCGGGGCGGGTACGCAGTATTTT,CASSYQGTSGAGTQYF
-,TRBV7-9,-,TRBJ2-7,TGTGCCAGCAGCTCGTTACCGGGACTCCCTAGACACAACGAGCAGTACTTC,CASSSLPGLPRHNEQYF
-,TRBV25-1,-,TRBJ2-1,TGTGCCACCACAGGGAACAATGAGCAGTTCTTC,CATTGNNEQFF
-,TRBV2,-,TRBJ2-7,TGTGCCAGCAGGGTTACCTACGAGCAGTACTTC,CASRVTYEQYF
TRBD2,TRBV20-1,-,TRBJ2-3,TGCAGTGCGTATCCGGGACTAGCGGGCCTTGGGGATACGCAGTATTTT,CSAYPGLAGLGDTQYF
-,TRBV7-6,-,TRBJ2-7,TGTGCCAGCAGCTTATCACCCGACGGAGCCTACGAGCAGTACTTC,CASSLSPDGAYEQYF
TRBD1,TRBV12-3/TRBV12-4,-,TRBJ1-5,TGTGCCAGCAGTCCGACAGGGGGCATGGATCAGCCCCAGCATTTT,CASSPTGGMDQPQHF
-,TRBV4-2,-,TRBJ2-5,TGTGCCAGCAGCCAAGAAGGTTCCGGTATCGGGACCCAGTACTTC,CASSQEGSGIGTQYF
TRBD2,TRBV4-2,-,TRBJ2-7,TGTGCCAGCAGCTCGGGCGGGAGGGACGAGCAGTACTTC,CASSSGGRDEQYF
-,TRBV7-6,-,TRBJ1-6,TGTGCCAGCAGCTCCCAGACAGGTTATAATTCACCCCTCCACTTT,CASSSQTGYNSPLHF
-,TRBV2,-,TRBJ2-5,TGTGCCAGCAGTGAAGGGGGACACCAAGAGACCCAGTACTTC,CASSEGGHQETQYF
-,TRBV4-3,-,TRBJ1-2,TGCGCCAGCAGCCAAGATAAACAGGTCTATGGCTACACCTTC,CASSQDKQVYGYTF
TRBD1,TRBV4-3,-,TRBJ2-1,TGCGCCAGCAGCCAAGATGGGACAGTCTCCTACAATGAGCAGTTCTTC,CASSQDGTVSYNEQFF
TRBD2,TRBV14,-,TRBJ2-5,TGTGCCAGCAGCCAAGTATTGGGAGCGGGGGGGCCTCAGGATGAGACCCAGTACTTC,CASSQVLGAGGPQDETQYF
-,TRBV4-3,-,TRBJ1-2,TGCGCCAGCAGCCAAGATCTGGCAGTCTATGGCTACACCTTC,CASSQDLAVYGYTF
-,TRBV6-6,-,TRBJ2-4,TGTGCCAGCAGTCTTGACATAGCCAAAAACATTCAGTACTTC,CASSLDIAKNIQYF
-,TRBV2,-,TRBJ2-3,TGTGCCAGCAGTGATCCCGGCTATGATACGCAGTATTTT,CASSDPGYDTQYF
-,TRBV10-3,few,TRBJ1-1,TGTGCCGTCGGACAGTTTGGCACTGAAGCTTTCTTT,CAVGQFGTEAFF
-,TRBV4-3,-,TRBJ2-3,TGCGCCAGCAGCCAAGATCGGAGTCAGGCGGGCACGGATACGCAGTATTTT,CASSQDRSQAGTDTQYF